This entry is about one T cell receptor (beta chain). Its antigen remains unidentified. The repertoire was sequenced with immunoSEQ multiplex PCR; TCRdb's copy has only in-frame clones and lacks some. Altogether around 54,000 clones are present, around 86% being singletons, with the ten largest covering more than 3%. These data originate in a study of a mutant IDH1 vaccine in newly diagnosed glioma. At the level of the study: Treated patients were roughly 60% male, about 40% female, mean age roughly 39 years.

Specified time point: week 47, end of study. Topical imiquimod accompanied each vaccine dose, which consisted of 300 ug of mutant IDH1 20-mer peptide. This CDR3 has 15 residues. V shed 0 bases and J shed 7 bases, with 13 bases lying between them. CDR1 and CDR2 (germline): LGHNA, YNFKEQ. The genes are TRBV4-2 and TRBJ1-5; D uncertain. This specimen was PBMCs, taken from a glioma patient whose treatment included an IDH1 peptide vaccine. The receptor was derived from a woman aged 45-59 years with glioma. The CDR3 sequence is CASSQDPGSGQPQHF. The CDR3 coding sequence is TGTGCCAGCAGCCAAGATCCGGGTAGCGGGCAGCCCCAGCATTTT.